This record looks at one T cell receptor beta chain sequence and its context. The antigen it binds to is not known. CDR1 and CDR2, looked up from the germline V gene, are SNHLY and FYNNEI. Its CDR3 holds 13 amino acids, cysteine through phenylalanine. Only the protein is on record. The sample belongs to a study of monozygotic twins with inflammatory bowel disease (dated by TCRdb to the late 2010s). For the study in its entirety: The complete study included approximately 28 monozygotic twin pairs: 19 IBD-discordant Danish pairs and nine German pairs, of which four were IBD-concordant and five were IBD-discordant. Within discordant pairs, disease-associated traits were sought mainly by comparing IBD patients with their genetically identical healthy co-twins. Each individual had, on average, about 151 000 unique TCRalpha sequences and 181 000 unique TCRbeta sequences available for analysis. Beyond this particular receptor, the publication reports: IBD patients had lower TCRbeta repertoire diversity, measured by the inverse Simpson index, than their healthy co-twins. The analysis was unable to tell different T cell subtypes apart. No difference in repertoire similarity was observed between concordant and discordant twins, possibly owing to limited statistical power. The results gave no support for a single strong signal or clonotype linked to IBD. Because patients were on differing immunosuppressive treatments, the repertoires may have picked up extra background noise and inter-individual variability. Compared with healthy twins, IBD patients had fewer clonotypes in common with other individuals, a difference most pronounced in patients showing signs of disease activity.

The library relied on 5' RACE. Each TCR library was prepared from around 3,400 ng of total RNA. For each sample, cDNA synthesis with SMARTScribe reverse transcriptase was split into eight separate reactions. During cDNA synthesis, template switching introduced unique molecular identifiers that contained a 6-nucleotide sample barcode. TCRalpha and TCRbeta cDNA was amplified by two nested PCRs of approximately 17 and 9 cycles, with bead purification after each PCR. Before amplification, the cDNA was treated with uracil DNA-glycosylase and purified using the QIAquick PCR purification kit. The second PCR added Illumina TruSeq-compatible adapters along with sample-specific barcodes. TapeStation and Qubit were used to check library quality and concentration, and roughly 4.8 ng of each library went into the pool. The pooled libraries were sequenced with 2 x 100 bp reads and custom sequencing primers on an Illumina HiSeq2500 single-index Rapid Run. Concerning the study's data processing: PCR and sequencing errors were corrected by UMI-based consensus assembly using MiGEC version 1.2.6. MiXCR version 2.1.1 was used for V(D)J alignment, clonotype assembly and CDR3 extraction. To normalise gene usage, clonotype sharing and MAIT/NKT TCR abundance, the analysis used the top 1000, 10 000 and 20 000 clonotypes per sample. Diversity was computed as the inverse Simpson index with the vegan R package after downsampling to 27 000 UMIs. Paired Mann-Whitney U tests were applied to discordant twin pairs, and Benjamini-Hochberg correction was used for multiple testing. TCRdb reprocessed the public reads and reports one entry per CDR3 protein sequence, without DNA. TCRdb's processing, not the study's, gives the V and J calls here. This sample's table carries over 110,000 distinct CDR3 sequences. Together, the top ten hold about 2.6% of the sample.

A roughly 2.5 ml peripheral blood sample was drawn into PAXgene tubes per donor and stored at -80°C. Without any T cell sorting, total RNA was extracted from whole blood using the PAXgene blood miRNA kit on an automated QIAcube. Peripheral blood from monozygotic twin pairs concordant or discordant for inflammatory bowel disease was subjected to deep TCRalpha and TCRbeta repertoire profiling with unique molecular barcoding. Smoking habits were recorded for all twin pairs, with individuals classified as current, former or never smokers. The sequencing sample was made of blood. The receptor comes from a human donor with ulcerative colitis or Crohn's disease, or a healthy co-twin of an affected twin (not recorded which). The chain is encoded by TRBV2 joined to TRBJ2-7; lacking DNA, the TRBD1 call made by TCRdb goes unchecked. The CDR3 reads CASRAGTGYEQYF.